The 24 T cell receptor beta chains below were found in one sample sequenced in a study of beta chain features in type 1 diabetes. As every portion of the isolated RNA was reverse transcribed, the sequencing read expressed TCRB transcripts. The assay was immunoSEQ multiplex PCR, and TCRdb's table has in-frame clones only and misses some. Of about 900,000 clones detected, 17% appear once; the ten largest clones hold about 0.02%. Sequencing was done on a sample of naive CD4+ T cells from blood. The receptor source for this set is a young woman in good health.

The rearrangement joins TRBV2 to TRBJ2-1, with 10 bases lining up with TRBD2. This CDR3 comprises 14 residues. The V gene's germline CDR1 is SNHLY and CDR2 FYNNEI. V dropped 7 bases and J dropped 6; count of bases not matched to a gene: 6. The CDR3 coding sequence is TGTGCCAGCATAGCGGGAGGCCTCCCCAATGAGCAGTTCTTC. It specifies CASIAGGLPNEQFF.

This clone showed up just a few times. The chain combines TRBV15 with TRBJ2-1; 11 bases match TRBD2. Germline assignment: CDR1 LNHNV and CDR2 YYDKDF (reference sequence). The length of the CDR3 is 15 residues. The ends lost 4 bases at V and 3 bases at J; junction bases unmatched: 2. CDR3 sequence reads: CATSIAGGVYNEQFF. The CDR3 DNA reads as TGTGCCACCAGCATAGCGGGAGGGGTCTACAATGAGCAGTTCTTC.

In this sample, this clone turned up a few times. The rearrangement joins TRBV5-8 to TRBJ2-3; D tentatively fits TRBD1 or TRBD2 (6 bases each). Germline loops: CDR1 SGHTS, CDR2 YDEGEE. This CDR3 contains 15 residues. With 0 bases removed from V and 8 bases from J, the gap between germline ends came to 16 bases. The CDR3 DNA follows: TGTGCCAGCAGCTTGGAGGGGGGAGGCGGTCGTACGCAGTATTTT. This sequence encodes CASSLEGGGGRTQYF.

The chain couples TRBV15 to TRBJ2-6; D possibly corresponds to TRBD2 (6 bases). Trimming stripped 0 bases from V and 4 bases from J, with 16 bases between. CDR1 is LNHNV and CDR2 is YYDKDF in the germline V gene (reference sequence). The CDR3 totals 18 residues. CDR3 DNA: TGTGCCACCAGCAGAGAATACGGAGGGGCGGGAGGGGCCAACGTCCTGACTTTC. Amino acid sequence: CATSREYGGAGGANVLTF.

This chain links TRBV29-1 with TRBJ2-2, with D possibly matching TRBD1 (5 bases). The CDR3 is made up of 15 amino acids. V dropped 7 bases and J dropped 6 bases, with 21 bases sitting between them. The germline CDR1 and CDR2 sequences are SQVTM and ANQGSEA. DNA of the CDR3: TGCAGCGCTTTGGGGATGCAGGGCGTTGCCGGGGAGCTGTTTTTT. Translation gives CSALGMQGVAGELFF.

V gene TRBV4-3 combines with J gene TRBJ2-5; 11 nucleotides agree with TRBD2. CDR3 length: 19 amino acids. Per germline, CDR1 LGHNA and CDR2 YSLEER. Trimming cost V 0 bases and J 4 bases; bases outside gene matches: 13. CDR3 loop: CASSQETWLAGGEGETQYF. Written as DNA, the CDR3 is TGCGCCAGCAGCCAAGAAACGTGGCTAGCGGGAGGCGAGGGAGAGACCCAGTACTTC.

Regarding this clone: The same CDR3 arises from other DNA sequences in this sample as well. The V gene is TRBV5-1, the J gene TRBJ2-5; a possible D gene is TRBD2 (7 bases). Trimming shortened V by 3 bases and J by 1 base, and 10 bases separated the two germline ends. Germline V lookup: CDR1 SGHRS, CDR2 YFSETQ. The length of the CDR3 is 14 residues. This chain's CDR3 is CASSSRGGQETQYF. As DNA, the CDR3 is TGCGCCAGCAGCTCGAGGGGGGGCCAAGAGACCCAGTACTTC. The whole variable domain, filled in from reference TRBV5-1 and TRBJ2-5, reads KAGVTQTPRYLIKTRGQQVTLSCSPISGHRSVSWYQQTPGQGLQFLFEYFSETQRNKGNFPGRFSGRQFSNSRSEMNVSTLELGDSALYLCASSSRGGQETQYFGPGTRLLVL.

This rearrangement joins TRBV21-1 to TRBJ1-1. TRBV21-1 has pseudogene status. The CDR3 runs to 17 residues. CDR3 protein: CASSKEGTTSRVTEAFF. The CDR3 DNA sequence: TGTGCCAGCAGCAAAGAGGGAACCACTAGCCGGGTCACTGAAGCTTTCTTT.

This clone has just a few counts. The chain recombines TRBV11-2 with TRBJ2-3; possible D gene TRBD1, 7 bases. The V end lost 5 bases, the J end lost 3 bases, and 15 bases lay between the germline ends. Germline CDR1 reads SGHAT; CDR2 reads FQNNGV. CDR3 length: 15 residues. CDR3 in DNA: TGTGCCAGCAGCCCCCGACCAGGGGGGACAGATACGCAGTATTTT. As protein: CASSPRPGGTDTQYF. Together with reference TRBV11-2 and TRBJ2-3, the CDR3 gives the full variable domain: EAGVAQSPRYKIIEKRQSVAFWCNPISGHATLYWYQQILGQGPKLLIQFQNNGVVDDSQLPKDRFSAERLKGVDSTLKIQPAKLEDSAVYLCASSPRPGGTDTQYFGPGTRLTVL.

This clone is a singleton in its sample. The chain employs TRBV2 and TRBJ2-7; 8 nucleotides line up with TRBD1. CDR1 and CDR2 (germline): SNHLY, FYNNEI. The CDR3 sequence is 15 residues long. V gave up 5 bases and J gave up 0 bases; unmatched junction bases: 6. For the CDR3, the DNA is TGTGCCAGCAGTCGACAGGGGCGTAACTCCTACGAGCAGTACTTC. Translated: CASSRQGRNSYEQYF.

The sample holds a few counts of this clone. Other nucleotide sequences from this sample produce the same CDR3. The chain links TRBV14 to TRBJ2-1; D is unresolved. In germline, CDR1 is SGHDN, CDR2 FVKESK. With 0 bases removed from V and 4 bases from J, the gap between germline ends came to 4 bases. This CDR3 region has 13 residues. CDR3: CASSQDLYNEQFF. The CDR3 DNA sequence: TGTGCCAGCAGCCAAGATTTGTACAATGAGCAGTTCTTC.

The chain has TRBV5-4 and TRBJ2-7, with D possibly called TRBD1 or TRBD2 (5 bases each). This CDR3 is 13 amino acids long. Trimming left V 4 bases short and J 6 bases short, with 14 bases between. CDR1 is SGHNT and CDR2 is YYREEE in the germline V gene (reference sequence). The CDR3 spells CASSPRQGAEQYF. CDR3 in DNA: TGTGCCAGCAGCCCCCGGCAGGGAGCCGAGCAGTACTTC.

This clone occurred a few times. The chain is built from TRBV5-1 and TRBJ2-1; 9 bases map to TRBD2. Trimming cost V 4 bases and J 5 bases; bases outside gene matches: 7. The CDR3 spans 15 residues. The germline CDR1 and CDR2 sequences are SGHRS and YFSETQ. The CDR3 DNA sequence: TGCGCCAGCAGCCCCGGACTAGCGCCCAACAATGAGCAGTTCTTC. Protein: CASSPGLAPNNEQFF.

The chain uses TRBV15 and TRBJ1-4; D unclear. The CDR3 loop spans 16 amino acids. The ends were cut back, 3 bases at V and 5 bases at J, with 16 bases in the middle. Germline V gene lookup returns CDR1 LNHNV and CDR2 YYDKDF (reference sequence). The CDR3 sequence: CATSSQLLIINEKLFF. CDR3 nucleotide sequence: TGTGCCACCAGCAGTCAGCTCCTCATAATAAATGAAAAACTGTTTTTT.

V is TRBV2 and J is TRBJ2-3, with 7 bases identical to TRBD2. CDR1 and CDR2 from the germline V gene are SNHLY and FYNNEI. The CDR3 is 15 amino acids. Losses at the gene ends were 8 bases for V and 4 bases for J; bases not matched to a gene: 12. As DNA, the CDR3 is TGTGCCAGCGCCGGACTAGGCTTAGAGTCAGATACGCAGTATTTT. Its protein is CASAGLGLESDTQYF.

The chain links TRBV28 to TRBJ2-5, with D unclear. The CDR3 runs to 11 residues. Trimming pared 9 bases from V and 4 bases from J, leaving 9 bases between. Germline loops: CDR1 MDHEN, CDR2 SYDVKM. The CDR3 sequence: CASSTVETQYF. DNA of the CDR3: TGTGCCAGTTCGACCGTAGAGACCCAGTACTTC.

This clone was found a few times. V is TRBV7-2 and J is TRBJ1-4; D perhaps matches TRBD1 (6 bases). The CDR3 covers 14 residues. The V gene's germline CDR1 is SGHTA and CDR2 FQGNSA. Trimming stripped 5 bases from V and 2 bases from J, with 9 bases between. The CDR3 protein is CASSKGQTNEKLFF. The CDR3 nucleotides are TGTGCCAGCAGCAAAGGACAGACTAATGAAAAACTGTTTTTT. The full variable domain, rest sourced from reference TRBV7-2 and TRBJ1-4, is GAGVSQSPSNKVTEKGKDVELRCDPISGHTALYWYRQSLGQGLEFLIYFQGNSAPDKSGLPSDRFSAERTGGSVSTLTIQRTQQEDSAVYLCASSKGQTNEKLFFGSGTQLSVL.

This chain connects TRBV9 to TRBJ2-1; D not certain. The CDR3 loop spans 14 amino acids. Germline-derived CDR1 and CDR2 are SGDLS and YYNGEE. The V and J ends lost 0 bases and 3 bases respectively, with 7 bases between them. The CDR3 region is CASSVAGYYNEQFF. The DNA of the CDR3 is TGTGCCAGCAGCGTAGCGGGCTACTACAATGAGCAGTTCTTC.

There are a few counts of this clone. The J gene is TRBJ2-3, the V gene TRBV5-1; possible D gene TRBD1, 5 bases. V was trimmed by 4 bases and J by 2 bases, leaving 14 bases between them. CDR3 size: 15 residues. The germline V gene has CDR1 SGHRS and CDR2 YFSETQ. CDR3 nucleotides: TGCGCCAGCAGCCCAGACAGTCTATTCACAGATACGCAGTATTTT. It is translated as CASSPDSLFTDTQYF.

V usage is TRBV29-1 and J usage is TRBJ1-1; 8 bases map to TRBD1. Trimming removed 6 bases from V and 0 bases from J; junction bases left unmatched: 6. CDR1 and CDR2 (germline): SQVTM, ANQGSEA. The CDR3 consists of 14 residues. The DNA of the CDR3 is TGCAGCGTCAGGGGGCTGCGGATGAACACTGAAGCTTTCTTT. Protein: CSVRGLRMNTEAFF. Based on the CDR3 plus reference TRBV29-1 and TRBJ1-1, the full variable domain is SAVISQKPSRDICQRGTSLTIQCQVDSQVTMMFWYRQQPGQSLTLIATANQGSEATYESGFVIDKFPISRPNLTFSTLTVSNMSPEDSSIYLCSVRGLRMNTEAFFGQGTRLTVV.

The J gene is TRBJ2-7, the V gene TRBV7-6; 11 bases are shared with TRBD2. Germline values: CDR1 SGHVS, CDR2 FNYEAQ. V lost 1 base, J lost 2 bases, and 4 bases stayed unmatched. This CDR3 has 16 residues. This chain's CDR3 is CASSLVGTSGAYEQYF. Written as DNA, the CDR3 is TGTGCCAGCAGCTTAGTGGGGACTAGCGGAGCCTACGAGCAGTACTTC.

This clone was detected only a few times. This chain joins TRBV2 and TRBJ1-4; tentative D call: TRBD1 (5 bases). Trimming removed 7 bases from V and 5 bases from J, with 14 bases in between. The CDR3 is 14 amino acids. Germline V CDR1 and CDR2: SNHLY, FYNNEI. CDR3 DNA sequence: TGTGCCAGCACCGAGGGACGGCTCAATGAAAAACTGTTTTTT. Its protein is CASTEGRLNEKLFF. Combining the CDR3 with reference TRBV2 and TRBJ1-4 gives the whole variable domain EPEVTQTPSHQVTQMGQEVILRCVPISNHLYFYWYRQILGQKVEFLVSFYNNEISEKSEIFDDQFSVERPDGSNFTLKIRSTKLEDSAMYFCASTEGRLNEKLFFGSGTQLSVL.

V is TRBV28 and J is TRBJ2-3; D is unresolved. Germline CDR1 is MDHEN and CDR2 is SYDVKM. Trimming left V 2 bases short and J 4 bases short, with 7 bases between. The CDR3 has 13 amino acids. CDR3 protein: CASSLRLPDTQYF. DNA for the CDR3: TGTGCCAGCAGTTTACGACTCCCAGATACGCAGTATTTT.

This clone has just a few counts. V gene TRBV4-3 combines with J gene TRBJ1-1; D perhaps matches TRBD1 (6 bases). V was shortened by 6 bases and J by 4 bases, with 15 bases between the two germline ends. CDR3 size: 14 residues. Germline V CDR1 and CDR2: LGHNA, YSLEER. The CDR3 sequence is CASRNDRTVTEAFF. The CDR3 nucleotides are TGCGCCAGCAGGAATGACAGGACCGTCACTGAAGCTTTCTTT.